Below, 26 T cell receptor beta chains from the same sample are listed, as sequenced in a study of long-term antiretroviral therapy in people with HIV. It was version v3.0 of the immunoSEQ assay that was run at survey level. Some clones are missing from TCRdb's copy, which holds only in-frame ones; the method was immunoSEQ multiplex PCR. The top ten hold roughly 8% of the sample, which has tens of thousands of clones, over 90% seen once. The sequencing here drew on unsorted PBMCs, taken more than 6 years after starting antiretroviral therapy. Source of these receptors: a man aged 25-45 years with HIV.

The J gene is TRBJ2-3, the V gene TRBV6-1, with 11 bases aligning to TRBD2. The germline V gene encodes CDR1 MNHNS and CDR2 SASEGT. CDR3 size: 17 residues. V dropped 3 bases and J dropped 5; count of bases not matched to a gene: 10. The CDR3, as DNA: TGTGCCAGCAGTGACCTACTAGCGGGGGTCGGGGGAGATACGCAGTATTTT. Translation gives CASSDLLAGVGGDTQYF.

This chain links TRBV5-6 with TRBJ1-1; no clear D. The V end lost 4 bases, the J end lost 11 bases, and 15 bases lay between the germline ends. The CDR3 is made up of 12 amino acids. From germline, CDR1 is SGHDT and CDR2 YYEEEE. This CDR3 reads CASSQPPEMAFF. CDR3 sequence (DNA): TGTGCCAGCAGCCAACCACCCGAAATGGCTTTCTTT.

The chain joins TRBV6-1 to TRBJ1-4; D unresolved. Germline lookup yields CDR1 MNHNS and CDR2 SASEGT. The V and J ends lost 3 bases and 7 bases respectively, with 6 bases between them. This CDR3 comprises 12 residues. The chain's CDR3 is CASSETAEKLFF. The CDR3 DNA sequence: TGTGCCAGCAGTGAGACGGCTGAAAAACTGTTTTTT.

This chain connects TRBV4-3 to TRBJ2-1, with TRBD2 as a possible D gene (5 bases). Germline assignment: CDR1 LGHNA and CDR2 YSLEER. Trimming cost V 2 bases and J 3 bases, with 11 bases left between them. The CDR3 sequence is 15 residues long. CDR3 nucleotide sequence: TGCGCCAGCAGCCAAACCGGAGGTCTCTACAATGAGCAGTTCTTC. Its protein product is CASSQTGGLYNEQFF.

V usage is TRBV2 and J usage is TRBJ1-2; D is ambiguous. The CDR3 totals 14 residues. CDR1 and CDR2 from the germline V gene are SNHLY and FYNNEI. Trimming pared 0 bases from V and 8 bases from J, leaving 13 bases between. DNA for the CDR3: TGTGCCAGCAGTGAAGCCGGGCCCATCCGGGGCTACACCTTC. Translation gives CASSEAGPIRGYTF.

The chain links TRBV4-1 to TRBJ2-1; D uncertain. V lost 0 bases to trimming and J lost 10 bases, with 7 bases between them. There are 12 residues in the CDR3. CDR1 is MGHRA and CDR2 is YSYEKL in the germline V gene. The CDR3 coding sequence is TGCGCCAGCAGCCAAGAGGGATACGAGCAGTTCTTC. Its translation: CASSQEGYEQFF.

The CDR3 DNA follows: TGTGCCAGCAGTTTTCCCCTAGCGGGAGACACAGATACGCAGTATTTT. It yields the protein CASSFPLAGDTDTQYF. The rearrangement links TRBV28 to TRBJ2-3; TRBD2 matches 10 bases. Trimming removed 3 bases from V and 2 bases from J; junction bases left unmatched: 5. There are 16 residues in the CDR3. CDR1 is MDHEN and CDR2 is SYDVKM in the germline V gene.

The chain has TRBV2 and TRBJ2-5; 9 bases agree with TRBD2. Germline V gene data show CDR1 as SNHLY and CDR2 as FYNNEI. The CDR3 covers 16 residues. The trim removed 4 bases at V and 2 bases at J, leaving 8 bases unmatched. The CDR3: CASSGGRAERQETQYF. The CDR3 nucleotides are TGTGCCAGCAGTGGCGGGAGGGCGGAGCGACAAGAGACCCAGTACTTC.

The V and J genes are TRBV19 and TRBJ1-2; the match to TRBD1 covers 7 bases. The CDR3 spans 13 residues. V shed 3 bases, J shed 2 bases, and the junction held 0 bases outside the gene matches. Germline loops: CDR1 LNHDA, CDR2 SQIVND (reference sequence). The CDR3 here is CASSMDRNYGYTF. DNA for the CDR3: TGTGCCAGTAGTATGGACAGGAACTATGGCTACACCTTC.

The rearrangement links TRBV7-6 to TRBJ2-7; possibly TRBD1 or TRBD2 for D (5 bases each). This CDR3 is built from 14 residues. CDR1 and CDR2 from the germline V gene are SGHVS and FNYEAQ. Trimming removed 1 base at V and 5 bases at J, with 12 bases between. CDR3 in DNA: TGTGCCAGCAGCTTAGTAAGGCAGGGAGACGAGCAGTACTTC. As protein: CASSLVRQGDEQYF.

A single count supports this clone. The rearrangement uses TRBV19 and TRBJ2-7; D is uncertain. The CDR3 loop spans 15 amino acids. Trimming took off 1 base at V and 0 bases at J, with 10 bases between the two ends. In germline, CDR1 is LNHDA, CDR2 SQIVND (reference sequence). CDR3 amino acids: CASSIAGETSYEQYF. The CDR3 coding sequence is TGTGCCAGTAGTATAGCCGGCGAAACCTCCTACGAGCAGTACTTC.

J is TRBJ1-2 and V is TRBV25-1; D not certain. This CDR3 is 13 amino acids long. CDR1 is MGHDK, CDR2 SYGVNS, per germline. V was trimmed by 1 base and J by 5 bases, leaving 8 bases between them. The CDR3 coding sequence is TGTGCCAGCAGTGAATCCGCGGGTTATGGCTACACCTTC. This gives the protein CASSESAGYGYTF.

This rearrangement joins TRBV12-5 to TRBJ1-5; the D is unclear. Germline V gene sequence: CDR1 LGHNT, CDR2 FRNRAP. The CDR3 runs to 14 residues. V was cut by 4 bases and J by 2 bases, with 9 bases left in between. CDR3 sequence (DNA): TGTGCTAGTGGTTCGCGACCCGGCAATCAGCCCCAGCATTTT. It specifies CASGSRPGNQPQHF. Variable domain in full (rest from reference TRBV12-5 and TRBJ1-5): DARVTQTPRHKVTEMGQEVTMRCQPILGHNTVFWYRQTMMQGLELLAYFRNRAPLDDSGMPKDRFSAEMPDATLATLKIQPSEPRDSAVYFCASGSRPGNQPQHFGDGTRLSIL.

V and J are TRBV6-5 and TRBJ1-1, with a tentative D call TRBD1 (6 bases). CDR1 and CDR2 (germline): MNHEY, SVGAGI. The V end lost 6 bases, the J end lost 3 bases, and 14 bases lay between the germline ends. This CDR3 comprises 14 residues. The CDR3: CASRTSGTYTEAFF. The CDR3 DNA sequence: TGTGCCAGCAGGACGTCCGGGACATACACTGAAGCTTTCTTT.

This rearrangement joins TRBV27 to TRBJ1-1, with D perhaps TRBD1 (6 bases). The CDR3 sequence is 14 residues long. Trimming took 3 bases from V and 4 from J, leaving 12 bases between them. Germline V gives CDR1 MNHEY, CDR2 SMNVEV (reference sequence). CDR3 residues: CASSLGGAGTEAFF. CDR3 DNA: TGTGCCAGCAGTTTGGGGGGGGCCGGCACTGAAGCTTTCTTT.

CDR3 sequence reads: CASSEIGGPGDEQFF. In DNA form, the CDR3 reads TGTGCCAGCAGTGAGATAGGAGGGCCCGGCGATGAGCAGTTCTTC. J is TRBJ2-1 and V is TRBV2; D perhaps matches TRBD2 (6 bases). The V gene lost 3 bases and the J gene lost 8 bases, with 17 bases spanning the gap. The CDR3 runs to 15 residues. Germline assignment: CDR1 SNHLY and CDR2 FYNNEI.

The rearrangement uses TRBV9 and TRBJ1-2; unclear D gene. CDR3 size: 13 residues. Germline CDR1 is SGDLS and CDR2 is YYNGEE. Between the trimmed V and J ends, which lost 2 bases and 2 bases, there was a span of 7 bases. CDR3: CASSVTQNYGYTF. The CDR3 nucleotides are TGTGCCAGCAGCGTTACCCAGAACTATGGCTACACCTTC. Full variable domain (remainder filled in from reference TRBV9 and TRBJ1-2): DSGVTQTPKHLITATGQRVTLRCSPRSGDLSVYWYQQSLDQGLQFLIQYYNGEERAKGNILERFSAQQFPDLHSELNLSSLELGDSALYFCASSVTQNYGYTFGSGTRLTVV.

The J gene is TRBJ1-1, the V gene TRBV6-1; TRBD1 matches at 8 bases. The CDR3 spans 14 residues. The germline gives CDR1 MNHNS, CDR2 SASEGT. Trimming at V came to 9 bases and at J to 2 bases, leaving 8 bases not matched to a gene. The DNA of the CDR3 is TGTGCCAGTCGATCACAGGGGGGTAACACTGAAGCTTTCTTT. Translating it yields CASRSQGGNTEAFF.

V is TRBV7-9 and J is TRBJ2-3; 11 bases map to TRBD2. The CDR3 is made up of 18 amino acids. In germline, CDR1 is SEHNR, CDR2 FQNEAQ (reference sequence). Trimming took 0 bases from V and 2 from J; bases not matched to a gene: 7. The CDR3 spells CASSLALIAGGITDTQYF. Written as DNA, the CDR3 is TGTGCCAGCAGCTTAGCGCTTATAGCGGGGGGGATCACAGATACGCAGTATTTT.

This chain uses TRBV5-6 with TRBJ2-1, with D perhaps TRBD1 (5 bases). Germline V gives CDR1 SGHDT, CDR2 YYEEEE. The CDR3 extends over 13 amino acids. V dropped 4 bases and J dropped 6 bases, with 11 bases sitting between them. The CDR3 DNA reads TGTGCCAGCAGCCCGACAGTGGGCAATGAGCAGTTCTTC. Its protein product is CASSPTVGNEQFF. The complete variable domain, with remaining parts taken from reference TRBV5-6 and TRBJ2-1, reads DAGVTQSPTHLIKTRGQQVTLRCSPKSGHDTVSWYQQALGQGPQFIFQYYEEEERQRGNFPDRFSGHQFPNYSSELNVNALLLGDSALYLCASSPTVGNEQFFGPGTRLTVL.

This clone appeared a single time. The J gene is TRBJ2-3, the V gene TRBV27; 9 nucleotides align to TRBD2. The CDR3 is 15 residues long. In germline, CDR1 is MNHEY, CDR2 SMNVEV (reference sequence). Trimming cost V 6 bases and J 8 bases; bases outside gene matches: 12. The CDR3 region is CASSEGLAIVATQYF. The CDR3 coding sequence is TGTGCCAGCAGCGAGGGACTAGCAATAGTGGCTACGCAGTATTTT.

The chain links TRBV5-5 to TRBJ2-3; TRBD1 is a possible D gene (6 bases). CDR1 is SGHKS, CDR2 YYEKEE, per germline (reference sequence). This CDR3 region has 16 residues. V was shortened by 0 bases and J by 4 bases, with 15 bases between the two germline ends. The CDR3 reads CASSLAPGARADTQYF. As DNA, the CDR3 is TGTGCCAGCAGCTTGGCCCCAGGGGCCAGGGCAGATACGCAGTATTTT.

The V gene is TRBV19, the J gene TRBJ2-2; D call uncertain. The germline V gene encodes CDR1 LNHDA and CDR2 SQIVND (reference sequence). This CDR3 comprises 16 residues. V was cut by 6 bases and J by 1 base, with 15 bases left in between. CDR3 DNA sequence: TGTGCCAGTAGGGATGACCAGGCTTTGAACACCGGGGAGCTGTTTTTT. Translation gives CASRDDQALNTGELFF. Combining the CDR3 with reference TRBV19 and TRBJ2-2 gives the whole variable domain DGGITQSPKYLFRKEGQNVTLSCEQNLNHDAMYWYRQDPGQGLRLIYYSQIVNDFQKGDIAEGYSVSREKKESFPLTVTSAQKNPTAFYLCASRDDQALNTGELFFGEGSRLTVL.

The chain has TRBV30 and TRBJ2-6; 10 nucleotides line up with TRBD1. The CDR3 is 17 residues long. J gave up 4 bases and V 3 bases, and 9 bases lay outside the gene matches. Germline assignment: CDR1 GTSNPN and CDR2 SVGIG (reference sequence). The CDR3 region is CAWSPGTGVSGANVLTF. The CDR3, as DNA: TGTGCCTGGAGCCCCGGGACAGGGGTCTCCGGGGCCAACGTCCTGACTTTC.

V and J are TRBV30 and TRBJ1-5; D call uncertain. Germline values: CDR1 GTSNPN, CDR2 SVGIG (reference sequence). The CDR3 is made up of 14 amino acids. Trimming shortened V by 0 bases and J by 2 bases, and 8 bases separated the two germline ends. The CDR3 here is CAWSVGLGNQPQHF. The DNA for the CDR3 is TGTGCCTGGAGTGTTGGACTTGGCAATCAGCCCCAGCATTTT. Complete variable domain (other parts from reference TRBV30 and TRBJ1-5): SQTIHQWPATLVQPVGSPLSLECTVEGTSNPNLYWYRQAAGRGLQLLFYSVGIGQISSEVPQNLSASRPQDRQFILSSKKLLLSDSGFYLCAWSVGLGNQPQHFGDGTRLSIL.

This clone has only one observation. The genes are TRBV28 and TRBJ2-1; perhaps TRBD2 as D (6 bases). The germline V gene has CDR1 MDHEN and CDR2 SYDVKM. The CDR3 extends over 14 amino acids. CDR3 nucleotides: TGTGCGAGCGAGGACGGAGGGATCTACAATGAGCAGTTCTTC. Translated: CASEDGGIYNEQFF.